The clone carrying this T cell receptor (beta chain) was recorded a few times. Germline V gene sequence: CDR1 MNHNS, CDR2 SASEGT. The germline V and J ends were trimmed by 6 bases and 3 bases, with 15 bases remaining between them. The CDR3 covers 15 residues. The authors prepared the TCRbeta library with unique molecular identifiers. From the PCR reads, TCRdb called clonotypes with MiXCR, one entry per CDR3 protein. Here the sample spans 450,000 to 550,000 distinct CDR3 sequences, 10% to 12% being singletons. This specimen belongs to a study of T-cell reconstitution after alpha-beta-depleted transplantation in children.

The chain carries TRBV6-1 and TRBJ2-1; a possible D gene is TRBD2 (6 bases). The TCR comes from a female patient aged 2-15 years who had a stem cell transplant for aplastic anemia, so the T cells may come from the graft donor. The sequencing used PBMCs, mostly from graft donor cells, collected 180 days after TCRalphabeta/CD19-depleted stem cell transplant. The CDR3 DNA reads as TGTGCCAGCAGACCGGGACTGACCCTCTACAATGAGCAGTTCTTC. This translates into CASRPGLTLYNEQFF.